The entry below describes one TCR beta chain. What it binds is not known. Profiling relied on immunoSEQ multiplex PCR, and the TCRdb table lists in-frame clones only, not all of them. The data contain roughly 35,000 clones, about 88% of them singletons. The record originates from a study of OX40 agonist ivuxolimab in advanced cancers. Study summary: The dose-escalation cohort was around 83% male, with a mean age of 60 years, ranging about 23 to 80.

Points from the study as a whole: The expanded peripheral T cells' antigen specificity was not determined. Relatively little clonal expansion, among the lowest observed, appeared in partial responders at 0.1-3.0 mg/kg. More expanded clones were found, on average, in CD8+ than in CD4+ T cells.

V was cut by 4 bases and J by 0 bases, with 12 bases left in between. Germline lookup yields CDR1 SGHDN and CDR2 FVKESK. This CDR3 comprises 15 residues. The chain has TRBV14 and TRBJ1-2; no firm D call. The sample in question was CD4+ or CD8+ T cells sorted from blood, obtained in a trial of the OX40 agonist ivuxolimab. The TCR sequence derives from an adult with an advanced solid tumor such as melanoma, head and neck, liver or kidney cancer. CDR3 DNA: TGTGCCAGCAGCCCACCGGGAGGACCTAACTATGGCTACACCTTC. Translating it yields CASSPPGGPNYGYTF. The full variable domain, in which reference TRBV14 and TRBJ1-2 provide the parts outside the CDR3, is EAGVTQFPSHSVIEKGQTVTLRCDPISGHDNLYWYRRVMGKEIKFLLHFVKESKQDESGMPNNRFLAERTGGTYSTLKVQPAELEDSGVYFCASSPPGGPNYGYTFGSGTRLTVV.